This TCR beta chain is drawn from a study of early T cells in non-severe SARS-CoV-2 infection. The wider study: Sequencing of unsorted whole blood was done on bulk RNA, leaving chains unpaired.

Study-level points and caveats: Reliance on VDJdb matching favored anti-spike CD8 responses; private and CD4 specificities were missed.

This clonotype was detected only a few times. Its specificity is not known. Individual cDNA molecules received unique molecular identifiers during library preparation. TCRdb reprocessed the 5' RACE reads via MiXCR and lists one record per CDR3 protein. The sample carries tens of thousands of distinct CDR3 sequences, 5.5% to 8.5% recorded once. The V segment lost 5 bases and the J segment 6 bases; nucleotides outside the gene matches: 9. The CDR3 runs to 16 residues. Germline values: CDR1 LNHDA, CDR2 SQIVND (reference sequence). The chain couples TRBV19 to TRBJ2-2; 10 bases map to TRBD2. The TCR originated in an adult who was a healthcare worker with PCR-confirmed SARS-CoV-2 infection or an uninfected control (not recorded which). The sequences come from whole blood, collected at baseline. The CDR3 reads CASSDRLAGDAGELFF. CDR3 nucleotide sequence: TGTGCCAGTAGTGACCGTCTAGCGGGGGACGCCGGGGAGCTGTTTTTT.